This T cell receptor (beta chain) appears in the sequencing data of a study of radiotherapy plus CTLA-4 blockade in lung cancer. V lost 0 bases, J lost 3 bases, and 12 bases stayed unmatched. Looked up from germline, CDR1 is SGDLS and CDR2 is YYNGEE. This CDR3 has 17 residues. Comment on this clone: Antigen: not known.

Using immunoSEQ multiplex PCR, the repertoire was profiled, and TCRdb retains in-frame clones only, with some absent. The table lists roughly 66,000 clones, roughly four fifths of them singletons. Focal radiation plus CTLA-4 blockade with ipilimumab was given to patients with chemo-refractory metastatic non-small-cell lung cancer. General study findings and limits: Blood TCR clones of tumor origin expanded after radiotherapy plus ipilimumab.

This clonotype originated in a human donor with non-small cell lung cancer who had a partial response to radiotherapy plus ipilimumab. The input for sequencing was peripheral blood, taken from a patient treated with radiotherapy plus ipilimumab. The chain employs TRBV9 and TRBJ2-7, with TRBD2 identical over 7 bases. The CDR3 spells CASSVGPEGGGGYEQYF. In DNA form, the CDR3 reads TGTGCCAGCAGCGTAGGCCCGGAGGGAGGCGGGGGCTACGAGCAGTACTTC.